This T cell receptor beta chain was identified during a study of blood T cells in healthy people across ages. Study-level points and caveats: Across the age range, TCR beta diversity per million T cells fell in a roughly linear way. Diversity estimates from one million T cells were considered underestimates.

Through a sample-barcoded 5' primer and a J-beta primer mix, a second PCR was run for roughly 6 to 12 cycles. Paired-end reads containing CDR3 totaled no fewer than 3 million for each sample. TCRdb recomputed calls from the 5' RACE reads with MiXCR, one row per CDR3 protein. Of fewer than 1,200,000 distinct CDR3 sequences in the sample, roughly a quarter are singletons; the top ten hold less than 0.85%. This CDR3 spans 14 amino acids. Trimming stripped 2 bases from V and 0 bases from J, with 8 bases between. Turning to this clonotype: No antigen is known for it.

The data also belong to a second study, concerning T cells of mothers and their children. From that study: Donation was provided by three healthy Caucasian mothers along with their six children.

The chain has TRBV12-3 or TRBV12-4 and TRBJ2-7; D gene uncertain. The sample was blood. This TCR came from a girl aged 2 to 9 in good health. CDR3 in DNA: TGTGCCAGCAGTTTATTTCCGATCTCCTACGAGCAGTACTTC. This gives the protein CASSLFPISYEQYF.